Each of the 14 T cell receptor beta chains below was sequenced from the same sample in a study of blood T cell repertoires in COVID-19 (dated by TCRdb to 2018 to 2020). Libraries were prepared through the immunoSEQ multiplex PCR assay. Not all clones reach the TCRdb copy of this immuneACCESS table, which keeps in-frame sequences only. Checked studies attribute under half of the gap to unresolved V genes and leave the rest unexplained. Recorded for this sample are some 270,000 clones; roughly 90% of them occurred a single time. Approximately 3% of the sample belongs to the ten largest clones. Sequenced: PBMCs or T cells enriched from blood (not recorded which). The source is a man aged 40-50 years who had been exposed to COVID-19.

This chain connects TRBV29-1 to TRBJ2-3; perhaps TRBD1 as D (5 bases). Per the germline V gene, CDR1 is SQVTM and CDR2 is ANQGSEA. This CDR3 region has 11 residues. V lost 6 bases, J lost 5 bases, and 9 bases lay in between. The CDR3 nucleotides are TGCAGCGTGCTCCAGGGAGATACGCAGTATTTT. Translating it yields CSVLQGDTQYF.

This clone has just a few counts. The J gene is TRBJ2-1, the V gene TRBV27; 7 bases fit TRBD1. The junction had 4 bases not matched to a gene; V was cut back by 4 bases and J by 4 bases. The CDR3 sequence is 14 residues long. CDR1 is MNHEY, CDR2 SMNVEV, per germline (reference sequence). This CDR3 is CASSSPTGYNEQFF. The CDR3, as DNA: TGTGCCAGCAGTTCACCGACAGGGTACAATGAGCAGTTCTTC.

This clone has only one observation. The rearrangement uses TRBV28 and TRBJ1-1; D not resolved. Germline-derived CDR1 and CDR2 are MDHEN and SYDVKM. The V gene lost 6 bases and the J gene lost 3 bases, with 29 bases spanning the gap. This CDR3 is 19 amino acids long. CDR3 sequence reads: CASSQSWKGSSYLDTEAFF. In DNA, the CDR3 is TGTGCCAGCAGCCAAAGTTGGAAAGGGAGTTCTTACCTTGACACTGAAGCTTTCTTT.

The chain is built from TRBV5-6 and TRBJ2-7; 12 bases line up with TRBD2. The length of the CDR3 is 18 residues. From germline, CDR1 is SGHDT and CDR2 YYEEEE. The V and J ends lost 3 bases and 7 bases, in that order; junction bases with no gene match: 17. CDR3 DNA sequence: TGTGCCAGCAGCTACCGGACTAGCGGGATAATCTCGGCTCGAGAGCAGTACTTC. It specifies CASSYRTSGIISAREQYF. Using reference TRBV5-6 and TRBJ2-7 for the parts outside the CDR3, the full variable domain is DAGVTQSPTHLIKTRGQQVTLRCSPKSGHDTVSWYQQALGQGPQFIFQYYEEEERQRGNFPDRFSGHQFPNYSSELNVNALLLGDSALYLCASSYRTSGIISAREQYFGPGTRLTVT.

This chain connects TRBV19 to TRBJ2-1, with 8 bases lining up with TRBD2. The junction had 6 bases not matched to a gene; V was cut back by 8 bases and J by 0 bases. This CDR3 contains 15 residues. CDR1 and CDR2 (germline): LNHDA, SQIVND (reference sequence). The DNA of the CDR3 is TGTGCCAGTCGAATAGCGGGGTTCTCCTACAATGAGCAGTTCTTC. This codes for CASRIAGFSYNEQFF.

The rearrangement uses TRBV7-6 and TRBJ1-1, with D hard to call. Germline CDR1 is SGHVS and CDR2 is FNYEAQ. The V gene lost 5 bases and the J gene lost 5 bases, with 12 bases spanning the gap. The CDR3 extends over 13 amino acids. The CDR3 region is CASSDVYLTEAFF. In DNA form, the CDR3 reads TGTGCCAGCAGCGATGTCTATCTGACTGAAGCTTTCTTT.

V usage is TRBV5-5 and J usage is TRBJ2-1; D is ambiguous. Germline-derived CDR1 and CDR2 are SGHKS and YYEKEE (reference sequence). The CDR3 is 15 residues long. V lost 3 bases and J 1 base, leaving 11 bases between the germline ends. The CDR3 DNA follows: TGTGCCAGCAGCTCCCGCGAGGCATCCTACAATGAGCAGTTCTTC. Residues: CASSSREASYNEQFF.

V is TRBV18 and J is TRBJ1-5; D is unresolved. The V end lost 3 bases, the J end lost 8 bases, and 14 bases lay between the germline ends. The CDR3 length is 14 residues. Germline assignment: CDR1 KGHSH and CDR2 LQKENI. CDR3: CASSPATSGKPQHF. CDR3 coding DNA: TGTGCCAGCTCACCGGCGACATCCGGAAAGCCCCAGCATTTT.

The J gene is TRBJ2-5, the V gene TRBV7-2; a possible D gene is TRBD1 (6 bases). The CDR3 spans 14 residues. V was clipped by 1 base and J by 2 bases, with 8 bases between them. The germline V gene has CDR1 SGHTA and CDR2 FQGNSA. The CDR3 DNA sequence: TGTGCCAGCAGCTTAGGGACAGTTCAAGAGACCCAGTACTTC. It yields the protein CASSLGTVQETQYF.

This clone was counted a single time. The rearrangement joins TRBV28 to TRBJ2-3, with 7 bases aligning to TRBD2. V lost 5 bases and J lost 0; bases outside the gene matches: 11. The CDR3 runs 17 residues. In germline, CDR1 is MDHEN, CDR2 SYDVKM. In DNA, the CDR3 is TGTGCCAGCAGTCTATATTGGGGGGGAAGCAGCACAGATACGCAGTATTTT. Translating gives CASSLYWGGSSTDTQYF.

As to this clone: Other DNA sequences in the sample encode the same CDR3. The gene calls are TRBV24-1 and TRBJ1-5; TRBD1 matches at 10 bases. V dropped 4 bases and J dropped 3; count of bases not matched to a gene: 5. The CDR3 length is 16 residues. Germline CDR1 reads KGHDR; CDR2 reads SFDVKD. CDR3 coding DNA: TGTGCCACCAGTGACTCGGACAGGGGGTCCAATCAGCCCCAGCATTTT. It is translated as CATSDSDRGSNQPQHF.

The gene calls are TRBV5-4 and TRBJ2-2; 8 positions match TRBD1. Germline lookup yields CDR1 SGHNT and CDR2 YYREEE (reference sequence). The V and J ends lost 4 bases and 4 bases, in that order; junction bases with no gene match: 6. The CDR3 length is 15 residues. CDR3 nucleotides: TGTGCCAGCAGCCTTATTACAGGGGGCACCGGGGAGCTGTTTTTT. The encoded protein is CASSLITGGTGELFF.

CDR3 region: CASSLSGAEGYTF. The CDR3 DNA reads as TGTGCCAGCAGTTTATCAGGGGCCGAAGGCTACACCTTC. The genes are TRBV12-3 or TRBV12-4 and TRBJ1-2; tentative D call: TRBD1 (6 bases). The CDR3 spans 13 residues. Trimming removed 2 bases from V and 8 bases from J, with 12 bases in between.

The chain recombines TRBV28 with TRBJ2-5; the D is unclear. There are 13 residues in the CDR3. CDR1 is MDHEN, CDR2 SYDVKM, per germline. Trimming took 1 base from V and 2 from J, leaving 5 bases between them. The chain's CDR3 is CASSLSQQETQYF. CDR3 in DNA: TGTGCCAGCAGTTTATCACAGCAAGAGACCCAGTACTTC.